The rows below give T cell receptor beta chains drawn from one sample of a study of blood T cell repertoires in COVID-19. Sequencing was performed with immunoSEQ multiplex PCR; in TCRdb, only in-frame clones are kept and a portion is missing. The data contain roughly 300,000 clones, 83% of them singletons. The sequenced sample consisted of peripheral blood. Source of these receptors: a woman between 50 and 59 years old with acute or convalescent COVID-19. The CDR3 runs from the conserved cysteine through the conserved F or W. D genes are given only for firm matches. The listing skips clone size in some rows; elsewhere it reads once, few, many or a size class.

clone size	D gene	J gene	V gene	CDR3 DNA	CDR3 protein
.	TRBD1	TRBJ1-1	TRBV4-2	TGTGCCAGCAACCAAGACCCGGGACAGGGGGCTGAAGCTTTCTTT	CASNQDPGQGAEAFF
.	TRBD1	TRBJ2-1	TRBV7-9	TGTGCCAGCAGCTTCCAAGGACAGGGATACAATGAGCAGTTCTTC	CASSFQGQGYNEQFF
.	TRBD1	TRBJ2-2	TRBV2	TGTGCCAGCAGTGAGGACAGGGATTTTATGGCCGGGGAGCTGTTTTTT	CASSEDRDFMAGELFF
.	TRBD1	TRBJ2-1	TRBV10-3	TGTGCCATCAGTGACACGAAACAGGGGGCAAATGAGCAGTTCTTC	CAISDTKQGANEQFF
.	.	TRBJ2-2	TRBV5-1	TGCGCCAGCAGCTCACACACAGCAATGAACGGGGAGCTGTTTTTT	CASSSHTAMNGELFF
.	.	TRBJ2-1	TRBV2	TGTGCCAGCAGTGAAGGGAGTAGCGACGGTGGTGAGCAGTTCTTC	CASSEGSSDGGEQFF
.	TRBD1	TRBJ2-7	TRBV11-2	TGTGCCAGCAGCTGGGGACAGTACTACGAGCAGTACTTC	CASSWGQYYEQYF
.	.	TRBJ2-5	TRBV27	TGTGCCAGCAGTTTGGACGGGAGTATAGAGACCCAGTACTTC	CASSLDGSIETQYF
.	.	TRBJ2-2	TRBV30	TGTGCCTGGAGACCCCCCGACAGGCAAATCGGGGAGCTGTTTTTT	CAWRPPDRQIGELFF
once	TRBD2	TRBJ2-7	TRBV5-6	TGTGCCACCCGAGCGGGAGGGAGTTACGAGCAGTACTTC	CATRAGGSYEQYF
.	.	TRBJ2-3	TRBV7-9	TGTGCCAGCAGCCCCACCGGGGGCACAGATACGCAGTATTTT	CASSPTGGTDTQYF
.	TRBD1	TRBJ1-1	TRBV3-1/TRBV3-2	TGTGCCAGCAGCCATGGGACAGGGAACACTGAAGCTTTCTTT	CASSHGTGNTEAFF
.	TRBD1	TRBJ1-2	TRBV2	TGTGCCAGCACTCGGGAATTTTTCCAGGGGGCGCAGAACTATGGCTACACCTTC	CASTREFFQGAQNYGYTF
once	TRBD1	TRBJ1-1	TRBV2	TGTGCCAGCAGAATTTTGACAGGGGGCACTGAAGCTTTCTTT	CASRILTGGTEAFF
.	TRBD1	TRBJ2-1	TRBV24-1	TGTGCCACCAGTGCCTCGGACAGGGTCCATGAGCAGTTCTTC	CATSASDRVHEQFF
few	.	TRBJ2-5	TRBV2	TGTGCCAGCAGTGAGGACAGATCCGTCACCGGGGAGACCCAGTACTTC	CASSEDRSVTGETQYF
.	.	TRBJ2-7	TRBV18	TGTGCCAGCTCACCACCTACCCAGGGCGGGACCTACGAGCAGTACTTC	CASSPPTQGGTYEQYF
.	TRBD2	TRBJ2-3	TRBV4-2	TGTGCCAGCAGCCAAGATGGTGCGGGAGTCGATCCAGATACGCAGTATTTT	CASSQDGAGVDPDTQYF
.	TRBD1	TRBJ1-1	TRBV6-5	TGTGCCAGCACCAGGGGGTTTGACACTGAAGCTTTCTTT	CASTRGFDTEAFF
.	.	TRBJ1-6	TRBV9	TGTGCCAGCAGCGTAGCGGGGGGGCCCGTGGGGAATTCACCCCTCCACTTT	CASSVAGGPVGNSPLHF
once	.	TRBJ1-4	TRBV4-2	TGTGCCAGCAGCCCAACCGCAGGGTTAGGTGAAAAACTGTTTTTT	CASSPTAGLGEKLFF
once	.	TRBJ1-4	TRBV25-1	TGTGCCAGCCGCGGACAGCTCAATAATGAAAAACTGTTTTTT	CASRGQLNNEKLFF
.	TRBD1	TRBJ2-4	TRBV5-1	TGCGCCAGCAGCCTGACAGGGGGTAGAGAAGACATTCAGTACTTC	CASSLTGGREDIQYF
.	TRBD1	TRBJ2-7	TRBV7-9	TGTGCCAGCAGTGCTCCGGGACAGGGGGTCTACGAGCAGTACTTC	CASSAPGQGVYEQYF
.	TRBD2	TRBJ2-3	TRBV5-1	TGCGCCAGCAGCTCCCGACTAGCGGGAGGCACAGATACGCAGTATTTT	CASSSRLAGGTDTQYF
.	TRBD2	TRBJ2-1	TRBV10-1	TGCGCCAGCAGTGACCCGCTGGGAATAGCGGGGCCCTACAATGAGCAGTTCTTC	CASSDPLGIAGPYNEQFF
.	TRBD2	TRBJ2-7	TRBV6-4	TGTGCCAGCAGTGACTCAGCGGGAGGGCCAGGGTCCTACGAGCAGTACTTC	CASSDSAGGPGSYEQYF